The source of this T cell receptor beta chain is a study of memory CD4+ T cells and cytomegalovirus serostatus. Study background: Donors were healthy Belgian adults, some 10 CMV seropositive and about two dozen seronegative. Study-wide findings and caveats: Repertoires predicted CMV serostatus with median bootstrapped AUC of about 0.96.

Germline CDR1 and CDR2: GTSNPN and SVGIG (reference sequence). The CDR3 covers 13 residues. V was trimmed by 0 bases and J by 3 bases, leaving 9 bases between them. Comment on this clone: Its target is not known. The sample contains more than one DNA sequence encoding this CDR3.

Profiling relied on immunoSEQ multiplex PCR, and the TCRdb table lists in-frame clones only, not all of them. Here the sample spans 38,000 or so clones, around 79% being singletons. The sort gate was single viable CD3+CD4+CD8-CD45RO+ cells for memory CD4+ T cells. This clonotype was obtained from an adult in good health and CMV-seronegative. The sequenced sample was memory CD4+ T cells from blood. The V and J genes are TRBV30 and TRBJ2-7, with D maybe TRBD2 (5 bases). In DNA, the CDR3 is TGTGCCTGGAGTGTACACCGGGGCTACGAGCAGTACTTC. It yields the protein CAWSVHRGYEQYF. The variable domain in full, completed from reference TRBV30 and TRBJ2-7, reads SQTIHQWPATLVQPVGSPLSLECTVEGTSNPNLYWYRQAAGRGLQLLFYSVGIGQISSEVPQNLSASRPQDRQFILSSKKLLLSDSGFYLCAWSVHRGYEQYFGPGTRLTVT.